The 7 T cell receptor beta chains below were found in one sample sequenced in a study of OX40 agonist ivuxolimab in advanced cancers. The library was generated by the immunoSEQ multiplex PCR assay. The immuneACCESS repertoire file appears here via TCRdb, limited to in-frame rearrangements. These files lack a portion of the clones; in checked studies, under half of the deficit traces to unresolved V genes, and the cause of the others is not known. In all, the sample holds 91,000 or so clones, and approximately 93% of those were seen once. Jointly, the top ten make up 0.15% to 0.2% of the sample. Source: CD4+ or CD8+ T cells sorted from blood, taken in a trial of the OX40 agonist ivuxolimab. These receptors all stem from an adult with an advanced solid tumor such as melanoma, head and neck, liver or kidney cancer.

The V call is TRBV7-6, the J call TRBJ1-1; weak D call: TRBD1 (5 bases). Trimming shortened V by 3 bases and J by 1 base, and 6 bases separated the two germline ends. The germline CDR1 and CDR2 sequences are SGHVS and FNYEAQ. The CDR3 spans 13 residues. The CDR3 spells CASSLGRNTEAFF. In DNA form, the CDR3 reads TGTGCCAGCAGCTTGGGACGGAACACTGAAGCTTTCTTT.

This chain connects TRBV11-2 to TRBJ2-7; a possible D gene is TRBD1 (6 bases). Between the trimmed V and J ends, which lost 1 base and 3 bases, there was a span of 10 bases. Germline CDR1 reads SGHAT; CDR2 reads FQNNGV. This CDR3 comprises 14 residues. The CDR3: CASSLGTVYYEQYF. The CDR3 DNA reads TGTGCCAGCAGCTTAGGGACAGTTTACTACGAGCAGTACTTC. Full variable domain (remainder filled in from reference TRBV11-2 and TRBJ2-7): EAGVAQSPRYKIIEKRQSVAFWCNPISGHATLYWYQQILGQGPKLLIQFQNNGVVDDSQLPKDRFSAERLKGVDSTLKIQPAKLEDSAVYLCASSLGTVYYEQYFGPGTRLTVT.

V and J are TRBV6-5 and TRBJ2-5; D not certain. V shed 0 bases and J shed 9 bases, with 11 bases lying between them. This CDR3 has 13 residues. Germline V gene lookup returns CDR1 MNHEY and CDR2 SVGAGI. The CDR3 reads CASSYSSAQSQYF. CDR3 nucleotide sequence: TGTGCCAGCAGTTACTCCTCGGCGCAGTCCCAGTACTTC.

The rearrangement uses TRBV28 and TRBJ1-5, with D unclear. V shed 9 bases and J shed 4 bases, with 13 bases lying between them. Germline V CDR1 and CDR2: MDHEN, SYDVKM. There are 13 residues in the CDR3. As DNA, the CDR3 is TGTGCCAGTAGGCAGCGGCTGAATCAGCCCCAGCATTTT. This sequence encodes CASRQRLNQPQHF.

The chain uses TRBV7-8 and TRBJ1-5; D call uncertain. Per germline, CDR1 SGHVS and CDR2 FQNEAQ. Trimming stripped 0 bases from V and 5 bases from J, with 5 bases between. The CDR3 is made up of 13 amino acids. The CDR3 here is CASSLADDQPQHF. The CDR3 nucleotides read TGTGCCAGCAGCTTAGCGGACGATCAGCCCCAGCATTTT.

The chain links TRBV29-1 to TRBJ2-3; no clear D. The length of the CDR3 is 12 residues. The germline CDR1 and CDR2 sequences are SQVTM and ANQGSEA. Trimming took off 5 bases at V and 2 bases at J, with 8 bases between the two ends. The CDR3 reads CSVFLLTDTQYF. For the CDR3, the DNA is TGCAGCGTTTTCCTTCTCACAGATACGCAGTATTTT.

The chain recombines TRBV28 with TRBJ2-2, with 7 bases matching TRBD2. The V and J ends lost 3 bases and 4 bases, in that order; junction bases with no gene match: 5. Germline V gene lookup returns CDR1 MDHEN and CDR2 SYDVKM. The CDR3 is made up of 15 amino acids. CDR3 loop: CASSLAGEVTGELFF. The CDR3 DNA follows: TGTGCCAGCAGTTTGGCGGGGGAGGTCACCGGGGAGCTGTTTTTT.